This T cell receptor (beta chain) was profiled in a study of blood T cells in healthy people across ages (dated by TCRdb to between 2014 and 2017). Notes on the research overall: In model experiments, roughly one uniquely barcoded TCR beta cDNA molecule per two T cells was captured by template switching. To track age-related changes in TCR beta repertoire diversity, the study relied on deep sequencing normalized with unique cDNA molecular identifiers. Donors were grouped into four age groups: young (average approximately 16 years), middle-aged (about 40), aged (roughly 62) and long-lived (about 89). To avoid experimental bias, donors of different ages were spread randomly across the sequencing lanes. Two additional independent replicas of 1 million unique cDNA reads from the same blood draw were analyzed for two donors (one aged 18 to 30 and one aged 80 or older). Points the paper makes about the study in general: As age increased, observed TCR beta diversity per million T cells dropped in a roughly linear way, and a significant reduction was already evident by age roughly 40. Because the CMV infection status of the donors was unknown, age-related changes in expanded clonotypes may potentially have been confounded. Estimates of total diversity from one million sequenced T cells were regarded as lower bounds and underestimates. Since profiling was done on bulk unsorted PBMCs, naive and antigen-experienced compartments could not be conclusively compared. The long-lived group showed more naive CD4+ T cells, fewer expanded clones and increased TCR diversity than the aged group, suggesting age selection. A strong correlation was found between observed TCR beta diversity and the percentage of naive T cells measured by flow cytometry.

The roughly 38 donors, aged about 6 to 95 years, were systemically healthy Caucasian individuals from Russia. About 10 milliliters of peripheral blood were drawn from each donor into EDTA-treated Vacutainer tubes. Ficoll-Paque density-gradient centrifugation was used to isolate PBMCs, with at least 6 million per sample. Trizol reagent was used to extract total RNA from PBMCs, with at least 6 micrograms per sample. Naive CD45RAhigh/CD27high T cell percentages were measured by flow cytometry on a PBMC aliquot from every donor. About this clonotype itself: Its specific antigen is unknown. No much larger clone exists at a distance of one base, and base qualities are not known.

V is reduced by 2 bases and J by 2 bases, leaving a spacing of 9 bases between them. Inclusive of the bounding cysteine and phenylalanine, the CDR3 is 13 residues long. Solely the CDR3 DNA is kept, with 39 bases framed from the first base. Sequences DFQATT (CDR1) and SNEGSKA (CDR2) are obtained from the germline V gene (reference sequence). Library prep was done by 5' RACE. For sequencing, an Illumina HiSeq 2500 was employed. A second PCR of roughly 7 to 11 cycles was performed with a sample-barcoded 5' primer and a J-beta primer mix. Each TCR beta cDNA molecule received a unique molecular identifier from a template-switch 5' adaptor carrying 12 random nucleotides. Each sample yielded at least 2.5 million CDR3-containing paired-end reads. First-strand cDNA was synthesized from all RNA with the Mint cDNA synthesis kit, primed by a TRBC-specific oligonucleotide. Following uracil-DNA glycosylase treatment, a first 18-cycle PCR with universal primers M1SS and BC2_uni_R was performed on all cDNA. The study's processing was this. Normalization of each sample was performed by random selection of 1 million high-quality reads, each carrying a distinct molecular identifier. Reads sharing molecular identifiers were discarded rather than binned into consensus sequences. MiTCR, set to a Q25 quality threshold and the strictest error-elimination algorithm, was used for CDR3 identification, clonotype clustering and error correction. Lower-bound total TCR beta diversity was estimated with a nonparametric unseen species model using Euler transformation. Clones were called with MiXCR by TCRdb after fastp trimmed the public reads at Q25, and only in-frame beta chains were retained. Under each unique CDR3 protein, matching rows form one entry showing the most common genes and DNA. TCRdb's processing, not the authors', yielded these V and J calls. This sample is represented by 800,000 to 900,000 distinct CDR3 sequences; roughly 60% of them were singletons. About 30% of the sample comes from the top ten.

The source material was blood. The receptor was derived from a man aged 25-45 years in good health. The sequence links TRBV20-1 to TRBJ1-2, with the D gene too uncertain to name. Here the CDR3 is given as CSARSGRNYGYTF. The sequenced DNA is TGCAGTGCTAGATCGGGAAGGAACTATGGCTACACCTTC.